This TCR beta chain emerged from a study of T cells in Graves' hyperthyroidism and ophthalmopathy. Germline assignment: CDR1 SNHLY and CDR2 FYNNEI. This CDR3 region has 12 residues. The V end lost 4 bases, the J end lost 4 bases, and 2 bases lay between the germline ends. There were TCR beta CDR3 regions amplified from RNA transcripts. During a first-round RT-PCR of the TCR CDR3, the HTBI primer set was used. TCRdb reprocessed the multiplex PCR reads via MiXCR and lists one record per CDR3 protein. This table has 200,000 to 300,000 distinct CDR3 sequences, approximately 25% appearing once. This clonotype came up many times. Together with thyroid ultrasound, orbital computed tomography, serum thyroxine and TRAb, clinical symptoms were used for diagnoses. The source of the PBMCs was 8.5 to 10 ml of fresh peripheral blood.

Sequences were obtained from blood. This TCR came from a woman aged 40 to 50 with Graves' ophthalmopathy. The chain couples TRBV2 to TRBJ2-6; no clear D gene. This CDR3 reads CASSAGANVLTF. The CDR3 region has the DNA TGTGCCAGCAGTGCCGGGGCCAACGTCCTGACTTTC.